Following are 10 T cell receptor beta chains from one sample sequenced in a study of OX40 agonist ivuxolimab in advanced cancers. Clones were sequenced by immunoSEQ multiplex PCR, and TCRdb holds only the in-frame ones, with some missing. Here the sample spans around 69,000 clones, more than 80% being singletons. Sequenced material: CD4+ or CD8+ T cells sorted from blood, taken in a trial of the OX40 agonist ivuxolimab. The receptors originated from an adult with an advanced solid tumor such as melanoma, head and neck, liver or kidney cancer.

CDR3 nucleotide sequence: TGTGCCAGCAGCTGGGGGATCACAGATACGCAGTATTTT. This codes for CASSWGITDTQYF. The chain employs TRBV25-1 and TRBJ2-3; either TRBD1 or TRBD2 may fit D (5 bases each). Per germline, CDR1 MGHDK and CDR2 SYGVNS. The CDR3 length is 13 residues. Trimming cost V 6 bases and J 2 bases, with 9 bases left between them.

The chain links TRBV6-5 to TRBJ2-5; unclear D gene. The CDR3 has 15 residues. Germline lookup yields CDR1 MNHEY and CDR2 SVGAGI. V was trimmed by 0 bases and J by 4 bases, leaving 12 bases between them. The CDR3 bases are TGTGCCAGCAGTTACTCAACACCGAAGACAGAGACCCAGTACTTC. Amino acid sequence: CASSYSTPKTETQYF.

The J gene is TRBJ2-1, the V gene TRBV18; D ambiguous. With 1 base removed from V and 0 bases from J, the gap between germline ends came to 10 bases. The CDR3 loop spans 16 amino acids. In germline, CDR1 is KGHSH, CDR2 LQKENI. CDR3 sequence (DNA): TGTGCCAGCTCACCACTCCCCGGCGGCTCCTACAATGAGCAGTTCTTC. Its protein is CASSPLPGGSYNEQFF.

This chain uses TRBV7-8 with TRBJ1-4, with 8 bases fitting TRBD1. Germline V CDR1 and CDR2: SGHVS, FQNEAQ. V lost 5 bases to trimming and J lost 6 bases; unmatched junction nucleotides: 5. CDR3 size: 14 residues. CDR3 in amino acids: CASSRTGGDEKLFF. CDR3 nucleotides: TGTGCCAGCAGCAGAACAGGGGGTGATGAAAAACTGTTTTTT. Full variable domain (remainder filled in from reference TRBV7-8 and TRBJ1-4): GAGVSQSPRYKVAKRGQDVALRCDPISGHVSLFWYQQALGQGPEFLTYFQNEAQLDKSGLPSDRFFAERPEGSVSTLKIQRTQQEDSAVYLCASSRTGGDEKLFFGSGTQLSVL.

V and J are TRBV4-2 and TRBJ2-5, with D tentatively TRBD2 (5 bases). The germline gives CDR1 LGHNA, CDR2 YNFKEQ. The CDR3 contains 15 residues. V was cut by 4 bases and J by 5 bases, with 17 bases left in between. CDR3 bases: TGTGCCAGCAGCCGGCAGAACGGGATACGGGAGACCCAGTACTTC. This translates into CASSRQNGIRETQYF.

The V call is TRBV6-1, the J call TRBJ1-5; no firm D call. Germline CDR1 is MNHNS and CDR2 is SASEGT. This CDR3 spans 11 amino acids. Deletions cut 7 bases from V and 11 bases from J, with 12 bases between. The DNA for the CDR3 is TGTGCCAGCAACTTTCTCGGGGCCCAGCATTTT. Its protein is CASNFLGAQHF.

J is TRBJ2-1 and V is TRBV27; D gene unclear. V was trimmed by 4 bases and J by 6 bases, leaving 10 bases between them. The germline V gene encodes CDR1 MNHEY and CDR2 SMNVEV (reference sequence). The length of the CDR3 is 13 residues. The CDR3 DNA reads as TGTGCCAGCAGTTGGAGACCTGGCAATGAGCAGTTCTTC. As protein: CASSWRPGNEQFF.

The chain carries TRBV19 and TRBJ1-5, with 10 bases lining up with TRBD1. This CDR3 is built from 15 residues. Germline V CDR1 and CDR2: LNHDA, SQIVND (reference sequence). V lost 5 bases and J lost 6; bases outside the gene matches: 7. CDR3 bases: TGTGCCAGTAGTCTTGACAGGGGGCGCATTCAGCCCCAGCATTTT. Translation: CASSLDRGRIQPQHF.

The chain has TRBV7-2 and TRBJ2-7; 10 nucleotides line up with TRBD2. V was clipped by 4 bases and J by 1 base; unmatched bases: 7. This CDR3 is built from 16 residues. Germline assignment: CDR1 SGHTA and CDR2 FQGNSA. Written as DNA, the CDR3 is TGTGCCAGCAGCTCCTCCCTAGCGGGGGTTTCCTACGAGCAGTACTTC. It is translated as CASSSSLAGVSYEQYF.

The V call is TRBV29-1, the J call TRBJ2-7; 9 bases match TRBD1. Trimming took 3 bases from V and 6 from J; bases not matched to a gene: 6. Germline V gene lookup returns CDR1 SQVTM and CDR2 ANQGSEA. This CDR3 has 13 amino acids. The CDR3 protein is CSVERTGAGEQYF. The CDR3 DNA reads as TGCAGCGTTGAGCGGACAGGGGCAGGCGAGCAGTACTTC.